These 21 T cell receptor beta chains came from one sample sequenced in a study of T cells in localized non-small cell lung cancer. Produced via immunoSEQ multiplex PCR; TCRdb's table is partial and in-frame only. The sample contains some 50,000 clones, 80% to 85% of which appear only once. Sequencing used peripheral blood mononuclear cells, obtained before any cancer treatment. These receptors were obtained from a man aged 35-75 years with stage III lung adenocarcinoma.

This clone has only a few counts. This chain joins TRBV5-1 and TRBJ2-5, with a possible D match to TRBD1 (5 bases). The V and J ends lost 2 bases and 5 bases respectively, with 16 bases between them. The length of the CDR3 is 15 residues. CDR1 is SGHRS, CDR2 YFSETQ, per germline. The DNA for the CDR3 is TGCGCCAGCAGCTTTACAGGATCCCTCGGGGAGACCCAGTACTTC. Translating gives CASSFTGSLGETQYF.

The V and J genes are TRBV15 and TRBJ2-1, with 9 bases that match TRBD2. V was clipped by 2 bases and J by 6 bases; unmatched bases: 11. In germline, CDR1 is LNHNV, CDR2 YYDKDF (reference sequence). The CDR3 has 17 residues. The CDR3 sequence: CATSRPLAGPSSNEQFF. The CDR3, as DNA: TGTGCCACCAGCAGACCTCTAGCGGGGCCCTCGAGCAATGAGCAGTTCTTC.

The CDR3 protein is CASSQGLAGGETQYF. The CDR3 DNA reads as TGTGCCAGCAGCCAGGGACTAGCGGGAGGAGAGACCCAGTACTTC. The genes are TRBV14 and TRBJ2-5; 15 positions match TRBD2. From germline, CDR1 is SGHDN and CDR2 FVKESK. J gave up 4 bases and V 3 bases, and 0 bases lay outside the gene matches. CDR3 size: 15 residues.

The rearrangement links TRBV15 to TRBJ2-5; D might be TRBD1 or TRBD2, each matching 6 bases. Germline V CDR1 and CDR2: LNHNV, YYDKDF (reference sequence). Trimming cost V 3 bases and J 2 bases, with 13 bases left between them. This CDR3 has 15 residues. The CDR3 region is CATSRGGGQQETQYF. CDR3 nucleotide sequence: TGTGCCACCAGCAGGGGTGGGGGGCAGCAAGAGACCCAGTACTTC. Using reference TRBV15 and TRBJ2-5 for the parts outside the CDR3, the full variable domain is DAMVIQNPRYQVTQFGKPVTLSCSQTLNHNVMYWYQQKSSQAPKLLFHYYDKDFNNEADTPDNFQSRRPNTSFCFLDIRSPGLGDTAMYLCATSRGGGQQETQYFGPGTRLLVL.

The chain has TRBV9 and TRBJ2-1; 11 nucleotides line up with TRBD2. CDR1 and CDR2 (germline): SGDLS, YYNGEE. The CDR3 has 17 residues. The trim removed 4 bases at V and 2 bases at J, leaving 8 bases unmatched. CDR3 nucleotides: TGTGCCAGCAGCTGGGGACTAGCGGAGCCCCCCTACAATGAGCAGTTCTTC. This gives the protein CASSWGLAEPPYNEQFF.

This clone has just one count. The chain has TRBV18 and TRBJ1-2; tentative D call: TRBD1 (6 bases). V was pared by 2 bases and J by 2 bases, with 12 bases between. This CDR3 is 15 amino acids long. Germline values: CDR1 KGHSH, CDR2 LQKENI. The CDR3 bases are TGTGCCAGCTCACCAGGGGGCTTGGAGAACTATGGCTACACCTTC. This gives the protein CASSPGGLENYGYTF. Full variable domain (outside the CDR3, taken from reference TRBV18 and TRBJ1-2): NAGVMQNPRHLVRRRGQEARLRCSPMKGHSHVYWYRQLPEEGLKFMVYLQKENIIDESGMPKERFSAEFPKEGPSILRIQQVVRGDSAAYFCASSPGGLENYGYTFGSGTRLTVV.

The chain links TRBV9 to TRBJ1-2; D not resolved. Per germline, CDR1 SGDLS and CDR2 YYNGEE. V gave up 4 bases and J gave up 7 bases, with 23 bases separating them. This CDR3 is 16 amino acids long. CDR3 DNA: TGTGCCAGCAGCAGGGTCGGTGCGGGGAGTTCTGTTGGCTACACCTTC. Its translation: CASSRVGAGSSVGYTF. The full variable domain, in which reference TRBV9 and TRBJ1-2 provide the parts outside the CDR3, is DSGVTQTPKHLITATGQRVTLRCSPRSGDLSVYWYQQSLDQGLQFLIQYYNGEERAKGNILERFSAQQFPDLHSELNLSSLELGDSALYFCASSRVGAGSSVGYTFGSGTRLTVV.

V gene TRBV18 combines with J gene TRBJ2-7, with 9 positions matching TRBD1. From germline, CDR1 is KGHSH and CDR2 LQKENI. This CDR3 has 16 residues. J gave up 0 bases and V 6 bases, and 9 bases lay outside the gene matches. This chain's CDR3 is CASSRGRDRASYEQYF. CDR3 DNA: TGTGCCAGCTCCCGAGGGAGGGACAGGGCCTCCTACGAGCAGTACTTC.

This clone was seen a few times. This chain uses TRBV2 with TRBJ2-3; D remains unclear. CDR1 is SNHLY, CDR2 FYNNEI, per germline. This CDR3 comprises 16 residues. Trimming shortened V by 7 bases and J by 2 bases, and 19 bases separated the two germline ends. CDR3 bases: TGTGCCAGCAAGCCTCGCCCTAACGGTTACACAGATACGCAGTATTTT. As protein: CASKPRPNGYTDTQYF. The variable domain in full, completed from reference TRBV2 and TRBJ2-3, reads EPEVTQTPSHQVTQMGQEVILRCVPISNHLYFYWYRQILGQKVEFLVSFYNNEISEKSEIFDDQFSVERPDGSNFTLKIRSTKLEDSAMYFCASKPRPNGYTDTQYFGPGTRLTVL.

The chain joins TRBV6-5 to TRBJ1-1; tentative D call: TRBD1 (5 bases). In germline, CDR1 is MNHEY, CDR2 SVGAGI. V lost 5 bases, J lost 3 bases, and 13 bases lay in between. This CDR3 spans 14 amino acids. In nucleotides, the CDR3 is TGTGCCAGCAGTGGGACGGAGGAGTACACTGAAGCTTTCTTT. Translation: CASSGTEEYTEAFF.

This chain uses TRBV6-6 with TRBJ1-5, with TRBD1 matching over 11 bases. Germline V CDR1 and CDR2: MNHNY, SVGAGI (reference sequence). CDR3 length: 14 amino acids. V was clipped by 7 bases and J by 4 bases; unmatched bases: 3. CDR3 in DNA: TGTGCCAGCAACGGACAGGGGGCGAATCAGCCCCAGCATTTT. Translated: CASNGQGANQPQHF.

V gene TRBV2 combines with J gene TRBJ2-3; 8 nucleotides agree with TRBD2. From germline, CDR1 is SNHLY and CDR2 FYNNEI. The CDR3 extends over 13 amino acids. The V gene end was trimmed by 6 bases and the J gene end by 5 bases; junction bases not matched to a gene: 4. This CDR3 is CASSARGGDTQYF. CDR3 DNA: TGTGCCAGCAGCGCCCGGGGGGGAGATACGCAGTATTTT.

This clone was counted only a few times. The chain joins TRBV2 to TRBJ1-4, with 8 nucleotides matching TRBD1. This CDR3 spans 15 amino acids. Unmatched junction bases numbered 7, after V lost 6 bases and J lost 4 bases. Germline CDR1 is SNHLY and CDR2 is FYNNEI. The CDR3 DNA reads TGTGCCAGCAGAGACGGGACAGGCAGTAATGAAAAACTGTTTTTT. Translated, it gives CASRDGTGSNEKLFF.

V usage is TRBV14 and J usage is TRBJ2-5; no clear D. Germline assignment: CDR1 SGHDN and CDR2 FVKESK. Trimming cost V 4 bases and J 5 bases, with 11 bases left between them. The CDR3 consists of 13 residues. CDR3 sequence: CASSPGLRETQYF. DNA for the CDR3: TGTGCCAGCAGCCCGGGTCTGAGGGAGACCCAGTACTTC.

The chain couples TRBV6-1 to TRBJ1-2; 7 nucleotides line up with TRBD1. Germline-derived CDR1 and CDR2 are MNHNS and SASEGT. This CDR3 is built from 13 residues. V was clipped by 6 bases and J by 0 bases; unmatched bases: 1. The CDR3 DNA is TGTGCCAGCAGGACAGGGACTAACTATGGCTACACCTTC. It yields the protein CASRTGTNYGYTF.

The rearrangement uses TRBV9 and TRBJ1-6; D is undetermined. CDR1 and CDR2 from the germline V gene are SGDLS and YYNGEE. V was trimmed by 3 bases and J by 0 bases, leaving 10 bases between them. The length of the CDR3 is 16 residues. In DNA form, the CDR3 reads TGTGCCAGCAGCGGGGGTACGAGCTCCTATAATTCACCCCTCCACTTT. Its protein product is CASSGGTSSYNSPLHF. The full variable domain, its missing parts supplied by reference TRBV9 and TRBJ1-6, is DSGVTQTPKHLITATGQRVTLRCSPRSGDLSVYWYQQSLDQGLQFLIQYYNGEERAKGNILERFSAQQFPDLHSELNLSSLELGDSALYFCASSGGTSSYNSPLHFGNGTRLTVT.

The V gene is TRBV19, the J gene TRBJ2-7, with 7 nucleotides matching TRBD1. The J segment lost 2 bases and the V segment lost 6 bases, leaving 1 base of the junction unmatched. This CDR3 has 12 amino acids. Germline V gives CDR1 LNHDA, CDR2 SQIVND (reference sequence). Here the CDR3 reads CASSDRAYEQYF. CDR3 nucleotides: TGTGCCAGTAGCGACAGGGCCTACGAGCAGTACTTC.

The V gene is TRBV19, the J gene TRBJ1-2; the match to TRBD1 covers 9 bases. This CDR3 is built from 15 residues. The J segment lost 6 bases and the V segment lost 7 bases, leaving 12 bases of the junction unmatched. Germline loops: CDR1 LNHDA, CDR2 SQIVND (reference sequence). The CDR3 coding sequence is TGTGCCAGTAAATCGGTTGGGGACAGGGCGGATGGCTACACCTTC. Translated: CASKSVGDRADGYTF.

The chain uses TRBV7-3 and TRBJ2-1; D may be TRBD2 (6 bases). The V and J ends lost 1 base and 8 bases respectively, with 18 bases between them. Germline CDR1 is SGHTA and CDR2 is FQGTGA. There are 16 residues in the CDR3. The CDR3 here is CASSLKRGAWDYEQFF. CDR3 bases: TGTGCCAGCAGCTTAAAGCGAGGGGCCTGGGACTATGAGCAGTTCTTC.

The chain links TRBV1 to TRBJ1-1. TRBV1 is designated a pseudogene. The CDR3 totals 13 residues. CDR3 DNA sequence: TGCACCAGCAGCCGGTCTGGGTGCACTGAAGCTTTCTTT. This sequence encodes CTSSRSGCTEAFF.

This sequence joins TRBV6-1 and TRBJ2-7, with 8 bases identical to TRBD1. CDR1 MNHNS and CDR2 SASEGT come from the germline V gene. J gave up 1 base and V 3 bases, and 5 bases lay outside the gene matches. The length of the CDR3 is 15 residues. In DNA, the CDR3 is TGTGCCAGCAGTGACAGGGACAGGCAGTCCTACGAGCAGTACTTC. It is translated as CASSDRDRQSYEQYF.